This T cell receptor (beta chain) stems from a study of beta chain features in type 1 diabetes. Study conclusions and caveats: Type 1 diabetes patients had TCRB CDR3s that were shorter (moderately but significantly so) in all four CD4+ subsets. The study left unresolved whether HLA type influences TCRB rearrangement. Patients with type 1 diabetes carried fewer insertions and had more deletions at their VDJ junctions.

The V end was cut by 11 bases, the J end by 7 bases, with 12 bases between. The germline gives CDR1 MRHNA, CDR2 SNTAGT. The CDR3 sequence is 11 residues long. Every isolated RNA sample was fully reverse transcribed, so sequencing captured expressed TCRB transcripts. Produced via immunoSEQ multiplex PCR; TCRdb's table is partial and in-frame only. The sample lists under 900,000 clones, around a sixth occurring once. The sample holds a few counts of this clone. The antigen is unknown. Input material: naive CD4+ T cells from blood. This chain joins TRBV6-4 and TRBJ1-5; D gene uncertain. The source is a woman aged 18-30 years in good health. DNA of the CDR3: TGTGCCCCGAAGAGGGTCCAGCCCCAGCATTTT. Amino acids: CAPKRVQPQHF.